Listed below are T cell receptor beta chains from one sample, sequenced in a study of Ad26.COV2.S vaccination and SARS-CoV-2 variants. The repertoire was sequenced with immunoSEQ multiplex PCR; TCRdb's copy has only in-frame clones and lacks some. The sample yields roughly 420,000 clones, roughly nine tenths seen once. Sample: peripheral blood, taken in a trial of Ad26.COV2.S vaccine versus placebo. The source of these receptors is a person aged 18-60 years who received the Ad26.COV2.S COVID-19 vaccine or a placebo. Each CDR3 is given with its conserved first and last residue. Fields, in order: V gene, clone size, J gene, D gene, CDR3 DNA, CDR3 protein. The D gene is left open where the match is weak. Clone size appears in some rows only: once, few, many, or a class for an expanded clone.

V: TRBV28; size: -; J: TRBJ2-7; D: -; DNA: TGTGCCAGCAGTTCACCGGGGGAAAGGGGCGAGCAGTACTTC; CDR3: CASSSPGERGEQYF
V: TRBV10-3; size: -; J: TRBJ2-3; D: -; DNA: TGTGCCATCTTAGCGGATCCCACAGATACGCAGTATTTT; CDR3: CAILADPTDTQYF
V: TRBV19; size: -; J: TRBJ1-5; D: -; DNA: TGTGCCAGTAGTATAAGGTTTGGCAATCAGCCCCAGCATTTT; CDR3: CASSIRFGNQPQHF
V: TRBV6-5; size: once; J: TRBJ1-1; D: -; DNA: TGTGCCAGCAGTTACTCCCCCCTGATGAACACTGAAGCTTTCTTT; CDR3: CASSYSPLMNTEAFF
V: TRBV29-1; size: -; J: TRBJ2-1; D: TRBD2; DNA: TGCAGCGTCCGGGAGGACTCCTACAATGAGCAGTTCTTC; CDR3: CSVREDSYNEQFF
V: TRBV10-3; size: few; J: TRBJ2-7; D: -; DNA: TGTGCCATCAGTGACGTCTCCTACGAGCAGTACTTC; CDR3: CAISDVSYEQYF
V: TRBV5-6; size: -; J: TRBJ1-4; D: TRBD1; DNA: TGTGCCAGCAGCTTGGTGGGACAGACCGTAGAAAAACTGTTTTTT; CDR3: CASSLVGQTVEKLFF
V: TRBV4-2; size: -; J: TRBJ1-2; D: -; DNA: TGTGCCAGCAGCCAAGACCCCTTGGAAGCTAACTATGGCTACACCTTC; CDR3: CASSQDPLEANYGYTF
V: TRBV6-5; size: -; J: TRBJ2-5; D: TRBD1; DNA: TGTGCCAGCACCCTCGACAGGGGGCGAGAGACCCAGTACTTC; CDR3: CASTLDRGRETQYF
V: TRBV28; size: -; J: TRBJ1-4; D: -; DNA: TGTGCCAGCAGTTCGAGACCAACTAATGAAAAACTGTTTTTT; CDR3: CASSSRPTNEKLFF
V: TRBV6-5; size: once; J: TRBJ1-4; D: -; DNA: TGTGCCAGCAGTCCCCAACAAGGGGAGGGTGAAAAACTGTTTTTT; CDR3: CASSPQQGEGEKLFF
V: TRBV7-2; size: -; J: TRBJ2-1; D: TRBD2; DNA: TGTGCCAGCAGCTCCCAGCGGGAGGGTGTCGAGCAGTTCTTC; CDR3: CASSSQREGVEQFF
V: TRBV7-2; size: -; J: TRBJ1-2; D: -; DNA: TGTGCCAGCAGCTTAGCGGGTGGAGGGGGTTATGGCTACACCTTC; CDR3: CASSLAGGGGYGYTF